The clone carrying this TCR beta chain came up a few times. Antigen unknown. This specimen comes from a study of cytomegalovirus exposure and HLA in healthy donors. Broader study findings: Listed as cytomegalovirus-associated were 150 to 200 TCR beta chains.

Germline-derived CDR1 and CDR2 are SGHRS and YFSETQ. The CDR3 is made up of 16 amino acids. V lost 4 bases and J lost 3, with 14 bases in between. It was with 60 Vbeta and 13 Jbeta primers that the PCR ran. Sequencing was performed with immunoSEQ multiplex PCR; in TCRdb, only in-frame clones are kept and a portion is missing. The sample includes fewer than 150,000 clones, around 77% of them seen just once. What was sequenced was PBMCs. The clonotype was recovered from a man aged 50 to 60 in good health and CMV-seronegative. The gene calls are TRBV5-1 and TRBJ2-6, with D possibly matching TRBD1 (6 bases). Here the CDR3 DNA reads TGCGCCAGCAGCGCCGACAGGTCTTTTGGGGCCAACGTCCTGACTTTC. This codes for CASSADRSFGANVLTF. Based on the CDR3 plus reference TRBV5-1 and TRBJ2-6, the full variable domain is KAGVTQTPRYLIKTRGQQVTLSCSPISGHRSVSWYQQTPGQGLQFLFEYFSETQRNKGNFPGRFSGRQFSNSRSEMNVSTLELGDSALYLCASSADRSFGANVLTFGAGSRLTVL.